This T cell receptor (beta chain) was captured by sequencing in a study of blood T cell repertoires in COVID-19. CDR1 is MGHDK and CDR2 is SYGVNS in the germline V gene. V lost 5 bases, J lost 7 bases, and 20 bases lay in between. This CDR3 spans 16 amino acids. Profiling relied on immunoSEQ multiplex PCR, and the TCRdb table lists in-frame clones only, not all of them. The sample carries approximately 94,000 clones, over 65% recorded once. The clonotype originates from a human donor in a cohort sampled during active COVID-19. Sequenced: peripheral blood. The V and J genes are TRBV25-1 and TRBJ1-4, with no clear D. CDR3 residues: CASSRADRGKTEKLFF. CDR3 in DNA: TGTGCCAGCAGTAGGGCGGACCGAGGGAAAACTGAAAAACTGTTTTTT.